This T cell receptor (beta chain) appears in the sequencing data of a study of T cell clonality in common variable immunodeficiency. This CDR3 is 17 amino acids long. Germline lookup yields CDR1 DFQATT and CDR2 SNEGSKA (reference sequence). Trimming cost V 0 bases and J 1 base, with 17 bases left between them. Assay: immunoSEQ multiplex PCR; the TCRdb copy retains only in-frame clones and omits some. The sample holds about 34,000 clones, and no clone turns up only once. This clone occurred many times. The read falls 3 residues short of the CDR3 end, and the missing part is taken from the germline J gene.

This TCR was recovered from a person between 18 and 70 years old in good health. The rearrangement uses TRBV20-1 and TRBJ2-3; D uncertain. The sample taken for sequencing was peripheral blood mononuclear cells. The CDR3 protein is CSARDIGRLVGTDTQYF. The sequenced part of the CDR3 DNA is TGCAGTGCTAGAGATATCGGTAGGCTAGTTGGCACAGATACG.